This T cell receptor (beta chain) derives from a study of shared clonotypes between healthy human individuals (TCRdb year 2020). Background for the entire study: Three men and a couple of women, aged 18 to 49 years, made up the cohort. For each donor, three plates each were used for CD4 naive and CD4 memory, two plates were used for CD8 naive, and one plate was used for CD8 memory. To increase sequencing depth and limit assay-specific biases, TCR repertoire library preparation and sequencing were carried out by different laboratories using diverse techniques. The study deeply sequenced blood TCR repertoires of about 5 healthy adults to estimate repertoire size and the extent of clonotype sharing between individuals. Each donor's leukapheresis produced roughly between about 0.9 and 9.5 billion PBMCs. Overall results and qualifications from the work: Across a few donors, around 5.4% of naive CD4, around 3.5% of naive CD8, roughly 2.3% of memory CD4, and roughly 0.41% of memory CD8 clonotypes were shared. The genetic and exposure-history diversity represented was limited by the small number of donors. Naive subsets generally had larger estimated clonotype richness than memory subsets did. Rarefaction of sorted-subset datasets indicated incomplete sequencing despite the large sequencing depth. Compared with non-shared clonotypes, the clonotypes found in all four sorted-subset donors had higher generation probabilities. Based on pairwise subsampling, the degree of clonotype sharing among donors was expected to be affected by sequencing depth. Sampling was restricted to blood, and TCR repertoires in tissues likely differ from the TCR repertoires found in blood.

CD8 naive samples were obtained by positive selection for CCR7 among CD45RO-negative cells, yielding a CD45RA+CCR7+ population from which TemRA cells were excluded. The donors were healthy, HIV-negative adults who had no recently reported acute infections or vaccinations. Every donor was a Caucasian adult residing in Nashville, Tennessee, USA. After blood collection by leukapheresis, PBMCs were isolated using Ficoll-Histopaque density gradient centrifugation and then cryopreserved in the vapor phase of liquid nitrogen. Analytical flow cytometry was used to check the purity and quantity of each magnetically sorted T cell population. Each sorted fraction had its genomic DNA isolated and then quantified by UV absorbance on a Nanodrop 2000c. Trimming costs V 2 bases and J 12 bases, and their ends lie 23 bases apart. The CDR1 and CDR2 encoded by the germline V gene (reference sequence) are GTSNPN and SVGIG. The CDR3 measures 15 amino acids from cysteine to phenylalanine. Solely the CDR3 DNA is kept, with 45 bases framed from the first base.

Using the deep immunoSEQ assay, multiplex PCR amplified TCR CDR3 regions from genomic DNA. Extracted genomic DNA from each cell subset was spread evenly across all wells of several immunoSEQ 96-well plates, with each plate serving as a replicate. For sorted subsets, 200 ng of genomic DNA, equivalent to 25,000 to 30,000 T cell genomes, went into each replicate PCR. Purified libraries were measured with a Qubit 3.0 fluorometer, size-checked on a Bioanalyzer 2100, and measured again with the KAPA Library Quantification kit. A separate single-read 150-cycle Illumina NextSeq 550 flow cell was used to sequence each immunoSEQ 96-well plate. The paper's data handling went like this. The immunoSEQ output contained only junctional sequences without quality scores, so filtering could not match that applied to full-length reads. Sequences were annotated with PyIR, a Python wrapper for IgBLAST v1.9, and V/J genes and CDR3 were assigned using IMGT germline references. Any read was removed if the V/J assignment was weak (E-value above 1e-6), the CDR3 was missing, or the read contained stop codons, out-of-frame junctions, or ambiguous translated residues. V3J clonotypes were defined by identical inferred V gene, J gene, and CDR3 amino acid sequence. Percentage overlap between repertoires was calculated by dividing the number of shared unique clonotypes by the size of the smaller repertoire. RTK rarefaction, the Chao1 estimator, and Recon v2.1 estimates of unobserved clonotypes were used to assess repertoire richness. Generation probabilities were computed with OLGA for all TCRbeta clonotypes obtained by the gDNA method from several donors. This is the immuneACCESS table as TCRdb keeps it, with only in-frame sequences that have V and J called. A part of the clones is gone; compared with another copy, unresolved V genes explain less than half, and the rest is unexplained. The V and J calls and clone size are taken from that table; D and trimming were inferred from the DNA. For this sample there are 2 million or so clones; over 85% appear just once. The leading ten clones occupy 0.85% to 1.3% of the sample.

Worth noting for this clone: The antigen it recognizes is unknown. No base-level quality is on record; no much larger clone is a single base apart.

Sequencing was carried out using naive CD8+ T cells sorted from blood. What the cell subset or site label conveys for this sample: CD45RA+CCR7+. The clonotype originates from a man aged 18 to 29 in good health. The V and J genes are TRBV30 and TRBJ2-1; D gene: possibly TRBD1, on 6 matching bases. The CDR3: CAWSITGGQPYRQFF. In nucleotides, the sequence is TGTGCCTGGAGTATTACAGGCGGACAGCCATACCGGCAGTTCTTC.